This is a list of T cell receptor beta chains from one sample in a study of spatial heterogeneity in lung cancer. TCRdb independently ran MiXCR on the 5' RACE reads; one entry per CDR3 protein. The sample comprises fewer than 100,000 distinct CDR3 sequences, roughly a fifth of which are singletons, and 20% to 25% rests with the top ten. The sample consisted of PBMCs, taken at follow-up. These receptors came from a male donor with early-stage non-small cell lung cancer. Each CDR3 is given with its conserved first and last residue.

cdr3_length: 17; v_call: TRBV10-2; cdr3_aa: CASSEGGLVDGTDTQYF
cdr3_length: 15; v_call: TRBV14; cdr3_aa: CASSQDRLARNEQFF
cdr3_length: 16; v_call: TRBV20-1; cdr3_aa: CSARVTSGGGGLEQFF
cdr3_length: 15; v_call: TRBV3-1; cdr3_aa: CASSQDQGYRYEQYF
cdr3_length: 15; v_call: TRBV30; cdr3_aa: CAWSPSPWGQETQYF
cdr3_length: 14; v_call: TRBV29-1; cdr3_aa: CSVALGTGGTEAFF
cdr3_length: 12; v_call: TRBV10-3; cdr3_aa: CAITGETGGYTF
cdr3_length: 13; v_call: TRBV24-1; cdr3_aa: CATRGTVYNEQFF
cdr3_length: 13; v_call: TRBV5-1; cdr3_aa: CASSVSLNTEAFF
cdr3_length: 13; v_call: TRBV7-2; cdr3_aa: CASRGSSRETQYF
cdr3_length: 12; v_call: TRBV7-2; cdr3_aa: CASSFRTGSHFF
cdr3_length: 14; v_call: TRBV10-3; cdr3_aa: CAISLGQGNAPLHF
cdr3_length: 14; v_call: TRBV6-5; cdr3_aa: CATRVDRVYQPQHF
cdr3_length: 15; v_call: TRBV11-2; cdr3_aa: CASSSFPGRVGEAFF
cdr3_length: 12; v_call: TRBV12-3/TRBV12-4; cdr3_aa: CASSSRVTEAFF
cdr3_length: 15; v_call: TRBV6-6; cdr3_aa: CASSPPGTGNTEAFF
cdr3_length: 17; v_call: TRBV6-2/TRBV6-3; cdr3_aa: CASSFPGGYSGANVLTF
cdr3_length: 13; v_call: TRBV2; cdr3_aa: CASYPWGPGELFF
cdr3_length: 15; v_call: TRBV9; cdr3_aa: CASSAHPVAGETQYF
cdr3_length: 15; v_call: TRBV24-1; cdr3_aa: CATSDLEAYTDTQYF
cdr3_length: 15; v_call: TRBV18; cdr3_aa: CASSPTGQTNQPQHF
cdr3_length: 14; v_call: TRBV19; cdr3_aa: CASSRARGRNIQYF
cdr3_length: 13; v_call: TRBV18; cdr3_aa: CASSDRGLTEAFF
cdr3_length: 16; v_call: TRBV9; cdr3_aa: CASSRRLAGVEDTQYF
cdr3_length: 15; v_call: TRBV7-9; cdr3_aa: CASSRERTGHREQYF
cdr3_length: 15; v_call: TRBV7-9; cdr3_aa: CASSPVLSGANVLTF
cdr3_length: 12; v_call: TRBV9; cdr3_aa: CASRGINTEAFF
cdr3_length: 13; v_call: TRBV20-1; cdr3_aa: CSARPDLTDTQYF
cdr3_length: 15; v_call: TRBV12-5; cdr3_aa: CASGPGTSGYNEQFF
cdr3_length: 14; v_call: TRBV11-2; cdr3_aa: CASSAGTGTYEQYF
cdr3_length: 16; v_call: TRBV9; cdr3_aa: CASSVNPGQSSYEQYF
cdr3_length: 17; v_call: TRBV19; cdr3_aa: CASSNHRGSSGANVLTF
cdr3_length: 16; v_call: TRBV4-1; cdr3_aa: CASSQDWDSSSYEQYF
cdr3_length: 15; v_call: TRBV20-1; cdr3_aa: CSARVAGLNTGELFF
cdr3_length: 14; v_call: TRBV2; cdr3_aa: CASSIGTNYNEQFF
cdr3_length: 13; v_call: TRBV24-1; cdr3_aa: CATSDPLLKTQYF
cdr3_length: 13; v_call: TRBV27; cdr3_aa: CASSGTGNYGYTF
cdr3_length: 12; v_call: TRBV7-9; cdr3_aa: CASSLERDTQYF
cdr3_length: 15; v_call: TRBV7-8; cdr3_aa: CASRPRGSSGNTIYF
cdr3_length: 14; v_call: TRBV27; cdr3_aa: CASSPLDRDQPQHF
cdr3_length: 15; v_call: TRBV18; cdr3_aa: CASSPPGGWNSPLHF
cdr3_length: 15; v_call: TRBV19; cdr3_aa: CASRATGVRTDTQYF
cdr3_length: 13; v_call: TRBV6-5; cdr3_aa: CASSRERNYGYTF